These 30 T cell receptor beta chains were sequenced from one sample in a study of blood T cell repertoires in COVID-19. Clones were sequenced by immunoSEQ multiplex PCR, and TCRdb holds only the in-frame ones, with some missing. The sample shows fewer than 200,000 clones, roughly 86% of them seen only once. The sequenced sample was peripheral blood. The source of these receptors is a man aged 40-55 years with active or convalescent COVID-19.

The gene calls are TRBV5-8 and TRBJ2-5, with 10 bases that match TRBD1. Germline trimming cut 4 bases from V and 4 bases from J; bases unmatched to any gene: 7. Germline assignment: CDR1 SGHTS and CDR2 YDEGEE. The CDR3 sequence is 15 residues long. The CDR3 DNA sequence: TGTGCCAGCAGCCTCGGACAGGGGGAGACAGAGACCCAGTACTTC. It codes for CASSLGQGETETQYF.

The CDR3 region has the DNA TGCGCCAGCAGCCCTGGGGACAGGACGAACAATGAGCAGTTCTTC. As protein: CASSPGDRTNNEQFF. V and J are TRBV5-1 and TRBJ2-1, with 8 bases fitting TRBD1. Germline CDR1 and CDR2: SGHRS and YFSETQ. J lost 5 bases, V lost 4 bases, and 8 bases had no gene match. CDR3 length equals 15 residues.

V usage is TRBV3-1 (or the pseudogene TRBV3-2) and J usage is TRBJ1-1; D is possibly TRBD1 (5 bases). CDR1 and CDR2 (germline): LGHDT, YNNKEL (reference sequence). The CDR3 sequence is 17 residues long. The V gene lost 4 bases and the J gene lost 1 base, with 19 bases spanning the gap. CDR3 nucleotide sequence: TGTGCCAGCAGCCCCCGAGGGGAGGGCGGTGCGAACACTGAAGCTTTCTTT. This gives the protein CASSPRGEGGANTEAFF.

V usage is TRBV7-3 and J usage is TRBJ1-1; possibly TRBD1 for D (5 bases). Germline loops: CDR1 SGHTA, CDR2 FQGTGA. CDR3 length: 13 amino acids. V lost 4 bases and J lost 3, with 9 bases in between. The CDR3 DNA reads as TGTGCCAGCAGCTCTCAGGGATACACTGAAGCTTTCTTT. The encoded protein is CASSSQGYTEAFF.

V is TRBV5-1 and J is TRBJ2-1, with a possible D match to TRBD2 (7 bases). The CDR3 is 16 residues long. From germline, CDR1 is SGHRS and CDR2 YFSETQ. Trimming cost V 4 bases and J 6 bases, with 20 bases left between them. As DNA, the CDR3 is TGCGCCAGCAGCCCCTTTGGGGGGGGGCCTAGCAATGAGCAGTTCTTC. Translating gives CASSPFGGGPSNEQFF.

This chain uses TRBV19 with TRBJ2-5; 7 bases fit TRBD2. The CDR3 runs 14 residues. V lost 5 bases to trimming and J lost 8 bases; unmatched junction nucleotides: 11. CDR1 and CDR2 (germline): LNHDA, SQIVND (reference sequence). This chain's CDR3 is CASSFGGGEETQYF. In nucleotides, the CDR3 is TGTGCCAGTAGTTTCGGGGGAGGGGAGGAAACCCAGTACTTC.

V is TRBV3-1 (or the pseudogene TRBV3-2) and J is TRBJ2-2; 8 nucleotides line up with TRBD1. Germline V lookup: CDR1 LGHDT, CDR2 YNNKEL (reference sequence). V shed 8 bases, J shed 8 bases, and the junction held 7 bases outside the gene matches. This CDR3 has 13 residues. The CDR3 DNA reads as TGTGCCAGCCGTCAGGGGGCCTGGGGGGAGCTGTTTTTT. It specifies CASRQGAWGELFF.

The V gene is TRBV13, the J gene TRBJ2-7; TRBD1 aligns across 8 bases. The CDR3 runs to 13 residues. Germline assignment: CDR1 PRHDT and CDR2 FYEKMQ (reference sequence). The V and J ends lost 4 bases and 5 bases, in that order; junction bases with no gene match: 4. The CDR3 loop is CASSSDRDNEQYF. CDR3 DNA: TGTGCCAGCAGCTCGGACAGGGACAACGAGCAGTACTTC.

The chain combines TRBV5-1 with TRBJ2-3, with 9 bases matching TRBD2. V shed 5 bases, J shed 6 bases, and the junction held 10 bases outside the gene matches. This CDR3 region has 15 residues. Germline V gives CDR1 SGHRS, CDR2 YFSETQ. The CDR3 spells CASRWGAGGPDTQYF. The CDR3 DNA sequence: TGCGCCAGCAGGTGGGGAGCGGGGGGCCCGGATACGCAGTATTTT. Full variable domain (rest looked up from reference TRBV5-1 and TRBJ2-3): KAGVTQTPRYLIKTRGQQVTLSCSPISGHRSVSWYQQTPGQGLQFLFEYFSETQRNKGNFPGRFSGRQFSNSRSEMNVSTLELGDSALYLCASRWGAGGPDTQYFGPGTRLTVL.

This chain uses TRBV11-2 with TRBJ2-1; D is perhaps TRBD1 (7 bases). The CDR3 loop spans 15 amino acids. The V gene lost 1 base and the J gene lost 3 bases, with 10 bases spanning the gap. Per the germline V gene, CDR1 is SGHAT and CDR2 is FQNNGV. The CDR3 sequence is CASSLGQGLYNEQFF. CDR3 DNA sequence: TGTGCCAGCAGCTTAGGACAGGGACTCTACAATGAGCAGTTCTTC.

This clone occurred once. This chain connects TRBV6-5 to TRBJ2-3; the D gene is possibly TRBD1 (5 bases). CDR3 length: 12 amino acids. Germline CDR1 is MNHEY and CDR2 is SVGAGI. V lost 7 bases and J 8 bases, leaving 13 bases between the germline ends. The CDR3 is CASTRTSSTQYF. CDR3 sequence (DNA): TGTGCCAGCACCAGGACATCGAGTACGCAGTATTTT.

The chain is built from TRBV3-1 (or the pseudogene TRBV3-2) and TRBJ2-3, with D possibly matching TRBD1 (5 bases). The germline CDR1 and CDR2 sequences are LGHDT and YNNKEL (reference sequence). V gave up 2 bases and J gave up 4 bases, with 10 bases separating them. CDR3 size: 14 residues. In DNA form, the CDR3 reads TGTGCCAGCAGCCAACGGAAAGGGGCAGATACGCAGTATTTT. Translation: CASSQRKGADTQYF.

The rearrangement uses TRBV29-1 and TRBJ1-1; D remains unclear. Per germline, CDR1 SQVTM and CDR2 ANQGSEA. The CDR3 is 13 amino acids. The V end lost 2 bases, the J end lost 0 bases, and 7 bases lay between the germline ends. DNA for the CDR3: TGCAGCGTTGAATACAGCCTGAACACTGAAGCTTTCTTT. Amino acids: CSVEYSLNTEAFF.

The gene calls are TRBV11-2 and TRBJ2-7, with D tentatively TRBD2 (5 bases). The CDR3 spans 15 residues. Per germline, CDR1 SGHAT and CDR2 FQNNGV. The V end was cut by 1 base, the J end by 0 bases, with 10 bases between. The CDR3 sequence: CASSLVTGSSYEQYF. The CDR3 nucleotides are TGTGCCAGCAGCTTAGTCACTGGGAGCTCCTACGAGCAGTACTTC.

Details on this clone: This may be a read error, as it is one base from a much larger clone. This chain links TRBV7-8 with TRBJ1-1; possibly TRBD1 for D (5 bases). The germline CDR1 and CDR2 sequences are SGHVS and FQNEAQ. The CDR3 sequence is 13 residues long. The V gene lost 3 bases and the J gene lost 0 bases, with 5 bases spanning the gap. CDR3 DNA: TGTGCCAGCAGCTTCAGGGTGAACACTGAAGCTTTCTTT. This encodes CASSFRVNTEAFF.

The V call is TRBV6-5, the J call TRBJ1-1; weak D call: TRBD1 (5 bases). V gave up 6 bases and J gave up 5 bases, with 19 bases separating them. Germline values: CDR1 MNHEY, CDR2 SVGAGI. CDR3 length: 15 residues. CDR3 protein: CASRPTFRGNTEAFF. Written as DNA, the CDR3 is TGTGCCAGCAGACCTACGTTTAGGGGTAATACTGAAGCTTTCTTT.

CDR3 coding DNA: TGTGCCAGCAGCCAATTTCTCGGTTCCATGAACACTGAAGCTTTCTTT. Protein product: CASSQFLGSMNTEAFF. The chain employs TRBV3-1 (or the pseudogene TRBV3-2) and TRBJ1-1; the D is unclear. Trimming removed 2 bases from V and 0 bases from J, with 13 bases in between. The germline CDR1 and CDR2 sequences are LGHDT and YNNKEL (reference sequence). The CDR3 runs to 16 residues.

The chain uses TRBV27 and TRBJ1-1; a possible D gene is TRBD1 (5 bases). The V gene's germline CDR1 is MNHEY and CDR2 SMNVEV (reference sequence). The CDR3 covers 16 residues. V lost 6 bases, J lost 1 base, and 18 bases lay in between. The CDR3 spells CASSPFRTRKNTEAFF. In nucleotides, the CDR3 is TGTGCCAGCAGCCCATTCCGGACACGGAAGAACACTGAAGCTTTCTTT.

The V call is TRBV7-2, the J call TRBJ1-5; no clear D. The CDR3 extends over 13 amino acids. V lost 2 bases to trimming and J lost 7 bases, with 9 bases between them. Germline-derived CDR1 and CDR2 are SGHTA and FQGNSA. The CDR3 reads CASSLTGSQPQHF. CDR3 nucleotides: TGTGCCAGCAGCTTAACCGGGAGCCAGCCCCAGCATTTT.

This clone has only one observation. The V call is TRBV25-1, the J call TRBJ1-4; D not resolved. From germline, CDR1 is MGHDK and CDR2 SYGVNS. This CDR3 comprises 12 residues. V dropped 7 bases and J dropped 4 bases, with 7 bases sitting between them. DNA of the CDR3: TGTGCCAGCATGCAGTTTAATGAAAAACTGTTTTTT. Translated, it gives CASMQFNEKLFF.

The J gene is TRBJ1-2, the V gene TRBV2, with 7 bases that match TRBD1. The CDR3 has 15 amino acids. V was pared by 5 bases and J by 8 bases, with 14 bases of the junction left unmatched. Looked up from germline, CDR1 is SNHLY and CDR2 is FYNNEI. The CDR3 here is CASSLQGRYSNGYTF. CDR3 coding DNA: TGTGCCAGCAGTTTACAGGGGAGGTATTCCAACGGCTACACCTTC.

This chain's CDR3 is CASRVGQGRNSPLHF. In DNA form, the CDR3 reads TGCGCCAGCAGGGTAGGGCAGGGAAGAAATTCACCCCTCCACTTT. This chain connects TRBV5-1 to TRBJ1-6, with D maybe TRBD1 (5 bases). CDR3 length: 15 residues. V lost 5 bases to trimming and J lost 7 bases, with 16 bases between them. From germline, CDR1 is SGHRS and CDR2 YFSETQ. The whole variable domain, remainder taken from reference TRBV5-1 and TRBJ1-6, is KAGVTQTPRYLIKTRGQQVTLSCSPISGHRSVSWYQQTPGQGLQFLFEYFSETQRNKGNFPGRFSGRQFSNSRSEMNVSTLELGDSALYLCASRVGQGRNSPLHFGNGTRLTVT.

The chain couples TRBV5-5 to TRBJ2-5; the match to TRBD2 covers 11 bases. The V and J ends lost 4 bases and 4 bases, in that order; junction bases with no gene match: 6. The CDR3 length is 15 residues. Germline CDR1 SGHKS, CDR2 YYEKEE (reference sequence). DNA for the CDR3: TGTGCCAGCAGCAATAGCGGGGGGGCCTCAGAGACCCAGTACTTC. Translation gives CASSNSGGASETQYF.

The chain uses TRBV7-9 and TRBJ1-1; 7 nucleotides agree with TRBD1. V was pared by 1 base and J by 5 bases, with 4 bases of the junction left unmatched. CDR1 and CDR2 (germline): SEHNR, FQNEAQ (reference sequence). The CDR3 consists of 14 residues. As DNA, the CDR3 is TGTGCCAGCAGCTTAGAAGGGGGCTCGACTGAAGCTTTCTTT. Protein product: CASSLEGGSTEAFF.

The rearrangement uses TRBV30 and TRBJ2-1; TRBD1 aligns across 7 bases. The CDR3 has 16 amino acids. V gave up 1 base and J gave up 0 bases; unmatched junction bases: 6. The germline V gene has CDR1 GTSNPN and CDR2 SVGIG (reference sequence). CDR3 loop: CAWSAGRGYSYNEQFF. The CDR3, as DNA: TGTGCCTGGAGTGCCGGCAGGGGGTACTCCTACAATGAGCAGTTCTTC.

The genes are TRBV11-1 and TRBJ2-2; 7 bases fit TRBD1. Germline CDR1 SGHAT, CDR2 FQDESV (reference sequence). This CDR3 spans 16 amino acids. V shed 1 base, J shed 3 bases, and the junction held 5 bases outside the gene matches. Here the CDR3 DNA reads TGTGCCAGCAGCTTAGGATGGCAGGGGGACACCGGGGAGCTGTTTTTT. This sequence encodes CASSLGWQGDTGELFF.

The rearrangement uses TRBV11-2 and TRBJ2-7; maybe TRBD2 (5 bases). The CDR3 has 15 amino acids. Germline CDR1 and CDR2: SGHAT and FQNNGV. V was cut by 1 base and J by 5 bases, with 15 bases left in between. CDR3 sequence: CASSLGPTRIHEQYF. The CDR3 nucleotides are TGTGCCAGCAGCTTAGGCCCCACTAGAATCCACGAGCAGTACTTC. Supplemented by reference TRBV11-2 and TRBJ2-7, the full variable domain reads EAGVAQSPRYKIIEKRQSVAFWCNPISGHATLYWYQQILGQGPKLLIQFQNNGVVDDSQLPKDRFSAERLKGVDSTLKIQPAKLEDSAVYLCASSLGPTRIHEQYFGPGTRLTVT.

The genes are TRBV15 and TRBJ1-5; D is perhaps TRBD1 (5 bases). V was trimmed by 1 base and J by 7 bases, leaving 17 bases between them. Germline CDR1 LNHNV, CDR2 YYDKDF (reference sequence). The CDR3 totals 16 residues. CDR3 DNA: TGTGCCACCAGCAGAGTGCGGGGGGATGGTAAGCAGCCCCAGCATTTT. It specifies CATSRVRGDGKQPQHF.

V gene TRBV11-2 combines with J gene TRBJ2-3, with D perhaps matching TRBD2 (6 bases). Germline V gene sequence: CDR1 SGHAT, CDR2 FQNNGV. The CDR3 contains 16 residues. Trimming pared 3 bases from V and 1 base from J, leaving 14 bases between. The CDR3 region is CASSLAGSRGTDTQYF. The CDR3 DNA sequence: TGTGCCAGCAGCTTGGCGGGGTCGAGAGGCACAGATACGCAGTATTTT.

The chain carries TRBV4-1 and TRBJ2-7, with 11 bases lining up with TRBD1. Unmatched junction bases numbered 12, after V lost 4 bases and J lost 1 base. The CDR3 consists of 18 residues. Germline loops: CDR1 MGHRA, CDR2 YSYEKL. The CDR3 sequence: CASSLGTGGSGISYEQYF. CDR3 in DNA: TGCGCCAGCAGCCTCGGGACAGGGGGTTCCGGGATTTCCTACGAGCAGTACTTC.